The subject of this entry is one TCR beta chain. Its antigen is not identified. The V gene lost 2 bases and the J gene lost 9 bases, with 14 bases spanning the gap. There are 14 residues in the CDR3. In germline, CDR1 is KGHSH, CDR2 LQKENI. These data come from a study of vaccination effects on CD4 cells after COVID-19. This table comes from immunoSEQ multiplex PCR, and its TCRdb copy is limited to in-frame clones, with some not included. The sample contains roughly 24,000 clones, 60% to 75% of which appear only once. Peptide-pool stimulation followed by sequencing identified expanded antigen-specific CD4+ clonotypes in the ViraFEST assay. Culturing for 9 to 10 days preceded CD4+ T cell isolation. Two-dose vaccination with either BNT162b2 or mRNA-1273 was given to the participants.

The chain couples TRBV18 to TRBJ2-1; D gene uncertain. The TCR sequence derives from a human donor who received a COVID-19 vaccine. The source material was CD4+ T cells from PBMCs cultured with HCoV-NL63 spike peptides, sampled after COVID-19 vaccination. The CDR3 sequence is CASSPFEGPGEQFF. The CDR3 region has the DNA TGTGCCAGCTCACCATTCGAAGGGCCGGGTGAGCAGTTCTTC.